These T cell receptor beta chains were read from a single sample in a study of shared clonotypes between healthy human individuals. Produced via immunoSEQ multiplex PCR; TCRdb's table is partial and in-frame only. The sample records about 580,000 clones, nearly 98% being singletons. Sequenced sample: naive CD8+ T cells sorted from blood. These receptors were obtained from a man aged 25-45 years in good health. Both conserved end residues are part of each CDR3. Each record gives: J gene, clone size, V gene, CDR3 protein. Not all rows give a size; the values are once, few, many and, for expanded clones, a class.

TRBJ2-7 | NA | TRBV5-4 | CASSLQAGTDSYEQYF
TRBJ2-5 | NA | TRBV7-8 | CASSSDGLAGVREQETQYF
TRBJ2-7 | NA | TRBV6-5 | CATSRTASYEQYF
TRBJ2-7 | once | TRBV2 | CASRGTDSYEQYF
TRBJ2-7 | once | TRBV27 | CASMGGRREQYF
TRBJ2-3 | NA | TRBV7-9 | CASSLFTDTQYF
TRBJ2-3 | NA | TRBV4-3 | CASSFEVGEEDTQYF
TRBJ2-1 | once | TRBV13 | CASGAGSYNEQFF
TRBJ2-7 | NA | TRBV5-1 | CASSWSGNEQYF
TRBJ1-5 | NA | TRBV7-9 | CASSQEVWPQHF
TRBJ1-1 | NA | TRBV27 | CASSPGPYSYMNTEAFF
TRBJ2-3 | NA | TRBV19 | CASSMALRSDGDTQYF
TRBJ2-7 | NA | TRBV30 | CAWSVLAGVNEQYF
TRBJ2-7 | NA | TRBV9 | CASGRSSYEQYF
TRBJ2-7 | NA | TRBV15 | CATSRGVSYEQYF
TRBJ2-4 | once | TRBV28 | CASRHTGDLAKNIQYF
TRBJ2-1 | NA | TRBV5-6 | CASSLNPKRWDEQFF
TRBJ2-7 | NA | TRBV6-5 | CASSYSGRAEQYF
TRBJ2-7 | NA | TRBV11-2 | CASSLGLRNEQYF
TRBJ2-3 | NA | TRBV5-6 | CASSLAGPGEPTDTQYF
TRBJ2-7 | once | TRBV11-2 | CASSLSLSRSYEQYF
TRBJ2-7 | NA | TRBV10-3 | CAISDPGREEQYF
TRBJ2-7 | NA | TRBV7-9 | CASSLWEEGRAQDTYEQYF
TRBJ2-7 | NA | TRBV27 | CASSRAGFSYEQYF
TRBJ2-1 | NA | TRBV5-4 | CASSLGGRTGLAGYNEQFF
TRBJ2-1 | once | TRBV28 | CASSPRTRMTRSNEQFF
TRBJ2-7 | once | TRBV7-9 | CASSFQHIEQYF
TRBJ2-2 | NA | TRBV7-6 | CAAGRGTGELFF
TRBJ2-1 | NA | TRBV19 | CASSILGGSSYNEQFF
TRBJ2-5 | NA | TRBV9 | CASSGPGLQETQYF
TRBJ2-6 | NA | TRBV2 | CASILFDEGSGANVLTF
TRBJ1-1 | once | TRBV28 | CASRGTGGRGTEAFF
TRBJ2-7 | NA | TRBV11-2 | CASSFYSGSSYEQYF
TRBJ1-2 | NA | TRBV6-5 | CASREQGPYYGYTF
TRBJ2-7 | NA | TRBV7-9 | CASSSTGLSYEQYF
TRBJ2-3 | NA | TRBV29-1 | CSVEGDLTEITDTQYF
TRBJ1-2 | once | TRBV25-1 | CASSPTDRTNYGYTF
TRBJ2-3 | NA | TRBV7-2 | CASSLPRTSGTDTQYF
TRBJ2-3 | NA | TRBV4-1 | CASSQVGTSGYSTDTQYF
TRBJ2-7 | NA | TRBV7-9 | CASSDTNGLAGGEQYF
TRBJ2-7 | once | TRBV9 | CASRPGLDNSYEQYF
TRBJ2-1 | NA | TRBV30 | CAWSDWEREGYNEQFF
TRBJ2-1 | NA | TRBV28 | CASSFVLAGVNNEQFF
TRBJ2-1 | NA | TRBV11-2 | CASSLTRESRNEQFF
TRBJ2-3 | NA | TRBV9 | CASSGGVSTDTQYF
TRBJ2-5 | NA | TRBV27 | CASSSWGGRAEETQYF
TRBJ2-1 | NA | TRBV9 | CASSLGGESDPYNEQFF
TRBJ1-1 | NA | TRBV6-5 | CASRTTLGVESEAFF
TRBJ1-2 | NA | TRBV30 | CAWSVGQGLGYTF
TRBJ2-1 | once | TRBV7-3 | CASSSGTSGNEQFF
TRBJ2-1 | once | TRBV11-2 | CASSLVEAQFF
TRBJ2-7 | once | TRBV27 | CASTSGSRYEQYF
TRBJ2-2 | NA | TRBV5-1 | CASSPKDGTNTGELFF
TRBJ2-1 | NA | TRBV7-8 | CASSLSLAGRDNEQFF
TRBJ2-7 | NA | TRBV9 | CASSHWWAGDTSEQYF
TRBJ2-1 | NA | TRBV14 | CASSHAFSGHTHNEQFF
TRBJ2-7 | NA | TRBV7-8 | CASSLVAYEQYF
TRBJ2-3 | NA | TRBV28 | CASSLLGGHMAGGTDTQYF
TRBJ2-7 | once | TRBV4-1 | CASSLLPLAGGPYEQYF
TRBJ2-4 | once | TRBV27 | CAVSGGRNIQYF